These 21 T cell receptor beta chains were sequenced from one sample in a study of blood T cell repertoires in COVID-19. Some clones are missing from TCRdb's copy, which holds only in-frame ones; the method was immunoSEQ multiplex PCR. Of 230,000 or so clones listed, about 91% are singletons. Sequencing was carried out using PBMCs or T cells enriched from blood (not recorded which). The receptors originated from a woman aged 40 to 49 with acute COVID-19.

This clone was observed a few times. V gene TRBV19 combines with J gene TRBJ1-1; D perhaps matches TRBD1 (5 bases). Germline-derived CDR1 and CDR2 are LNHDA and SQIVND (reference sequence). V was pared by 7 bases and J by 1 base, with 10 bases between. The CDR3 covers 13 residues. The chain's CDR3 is CASNLGANTEAFF. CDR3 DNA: TGTGCCAGTAATCTTGGGGCGAACACTGAAGCTTTCTTT.

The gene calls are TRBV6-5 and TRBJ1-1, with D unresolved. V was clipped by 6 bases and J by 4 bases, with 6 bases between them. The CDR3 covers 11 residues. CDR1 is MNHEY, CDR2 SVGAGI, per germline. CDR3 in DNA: TGTGCCAGCAGGGAGGGCACTGAAGCTTTCTTT. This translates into CASREGTEAFF.

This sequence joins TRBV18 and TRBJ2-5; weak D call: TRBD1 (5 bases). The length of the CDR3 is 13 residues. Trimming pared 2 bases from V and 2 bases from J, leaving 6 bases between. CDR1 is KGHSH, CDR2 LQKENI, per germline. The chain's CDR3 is CASSPRGQETQYF. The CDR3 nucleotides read TGTGCCAGCTCACCAAGGGGACAAGAGACCCAGTACTTC.

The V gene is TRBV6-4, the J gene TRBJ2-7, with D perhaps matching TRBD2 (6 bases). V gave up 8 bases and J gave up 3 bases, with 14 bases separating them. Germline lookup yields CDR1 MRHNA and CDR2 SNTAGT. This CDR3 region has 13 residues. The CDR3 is CASFGLNHYEQYV. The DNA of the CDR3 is TGTGCCAGCTTCGGACTAAACCACTACGAGCAGTACGTC.

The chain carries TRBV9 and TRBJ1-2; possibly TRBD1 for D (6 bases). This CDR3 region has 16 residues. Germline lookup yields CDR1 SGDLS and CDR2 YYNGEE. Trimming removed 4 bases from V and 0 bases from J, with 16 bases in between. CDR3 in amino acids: CASSPQQWTANYGYTF. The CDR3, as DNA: TGTGCCAGCAGCCCGCAGCAATGGACAGCTAACTATGGCTACACCTTC.

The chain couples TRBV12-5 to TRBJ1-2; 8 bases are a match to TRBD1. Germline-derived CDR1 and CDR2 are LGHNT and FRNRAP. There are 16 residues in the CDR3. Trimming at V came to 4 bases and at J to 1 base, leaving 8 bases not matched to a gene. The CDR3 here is CASGWTGQDVNYGYTF. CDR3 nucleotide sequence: TGTGCTAGTGGTTGGACGGGACAGGACGTTAACTATGGCTACACCTTC.

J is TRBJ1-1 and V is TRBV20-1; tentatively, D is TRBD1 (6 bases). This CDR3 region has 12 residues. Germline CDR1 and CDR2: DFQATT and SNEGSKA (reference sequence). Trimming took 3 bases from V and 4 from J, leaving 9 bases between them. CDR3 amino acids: CSASGGITEAFF. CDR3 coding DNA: TGCAGTGCTAGTGGGGGCATCACTGAAGCTTTCTTT.

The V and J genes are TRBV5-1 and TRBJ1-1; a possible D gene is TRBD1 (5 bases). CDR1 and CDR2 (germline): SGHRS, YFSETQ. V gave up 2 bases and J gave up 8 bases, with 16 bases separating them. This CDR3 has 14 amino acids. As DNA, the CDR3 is TGCGCCAGCAGCTTCCAAACAGGTCGCCGGGAAGCTTTCTTT. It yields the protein CASSFQTGRREAFF. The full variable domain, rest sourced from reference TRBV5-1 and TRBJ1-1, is KAGVTQTPRYLIKTRGQQVTLSCSPISGHRSVSWYQQTPGQGLQFLFEYFSETQRNKGNFPGRFSGRQFSNSRSEMNVSTLELGDSALYLCASSFQTGRREAFFGQGTRLTVV.

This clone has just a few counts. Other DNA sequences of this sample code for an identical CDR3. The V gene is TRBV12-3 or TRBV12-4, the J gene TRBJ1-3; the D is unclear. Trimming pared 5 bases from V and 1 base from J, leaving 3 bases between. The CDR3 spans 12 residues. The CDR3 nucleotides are TGTGCCAGCAGTCTTTCTGGAAACACCATATATTTT. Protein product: CASSLSGNTIYF.

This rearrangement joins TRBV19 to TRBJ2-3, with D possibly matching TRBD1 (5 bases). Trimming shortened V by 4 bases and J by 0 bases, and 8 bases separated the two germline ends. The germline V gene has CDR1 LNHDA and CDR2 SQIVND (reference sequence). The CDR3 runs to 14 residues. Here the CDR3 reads CASSTTVSTDTQYF. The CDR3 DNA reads TGTGCCAGTAGTACGACAGTAAGCACAGATACGCAGTATTTT.

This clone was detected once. CDR3: CASSKGTSQGTGELFF. Written as DNA, the CDR3 is TGTGCCAGCAGCAAAGGGACATCCCAGGGGACCGGGGAGCTGTTTTTT. The V call is TRBV7-7, the J call TRBJ2-2, with a possible D match to TRBD1 (6 bases). The germline gives CDR1 SSHAT, CDR2 FNYEAQ (reference sequence). The V and J ends lost 5 bases and 5 bases respectively, with 18 bases between them. The CDR3 totals 16 residues.

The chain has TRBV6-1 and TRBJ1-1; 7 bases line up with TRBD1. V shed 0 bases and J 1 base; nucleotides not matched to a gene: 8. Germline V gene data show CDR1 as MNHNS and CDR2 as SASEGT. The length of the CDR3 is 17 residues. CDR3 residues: CASSEALLGDRNTEAFF. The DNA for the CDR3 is TGTGCCAGCAGTGAAGCGCTTCTGGGGGACAGGAACACTGAAGCTTTCTTT.

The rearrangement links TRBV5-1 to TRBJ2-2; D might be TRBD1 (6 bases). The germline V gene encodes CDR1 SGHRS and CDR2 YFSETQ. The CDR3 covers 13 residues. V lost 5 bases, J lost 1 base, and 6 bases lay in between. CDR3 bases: TGCGCCAGCAGACAGGGGAACACCGGGGAGCTGTTTTTT. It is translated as CASRQGNTGELFF.

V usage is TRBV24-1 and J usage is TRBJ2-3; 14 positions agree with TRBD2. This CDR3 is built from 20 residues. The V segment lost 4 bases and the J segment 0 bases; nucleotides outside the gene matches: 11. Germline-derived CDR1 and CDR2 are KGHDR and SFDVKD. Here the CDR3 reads CATSDLKRLAGGTSTDTQYF. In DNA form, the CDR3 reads TGTGCCACCAGTGACCTCAAAAGACTAGCGGGAGGGACTAGCACAGATACGCAGTATTTT.

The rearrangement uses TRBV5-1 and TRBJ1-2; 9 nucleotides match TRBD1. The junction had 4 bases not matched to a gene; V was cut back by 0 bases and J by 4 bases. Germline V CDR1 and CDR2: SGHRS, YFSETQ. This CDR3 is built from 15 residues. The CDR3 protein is CASSLGRTGVYGYTF. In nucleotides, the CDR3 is TGCGCCAGCAGCTTGGGCCGGACAGGGGTCTATGGCTACACCTTC. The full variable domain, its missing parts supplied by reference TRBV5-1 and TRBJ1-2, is KAGVTQTPRYLIKTRGQQVTLSCSPISGHRSVSWYQQTPGQGLQFLFEYFSETQRNKGNFPGRFSGRQFSNSRSEMNVSTLELGDSALYLCASSLGRTGVYGYTFGSGTRLTVV.

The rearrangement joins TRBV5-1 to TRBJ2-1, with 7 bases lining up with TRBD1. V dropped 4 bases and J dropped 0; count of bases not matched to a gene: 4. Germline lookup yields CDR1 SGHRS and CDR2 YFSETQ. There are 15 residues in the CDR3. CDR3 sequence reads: CASSTQGTSYNEQFF. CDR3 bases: TGCGCCAGCAGCACACAGGGGACCTCCTACAATGAGCAGTTCTTC.

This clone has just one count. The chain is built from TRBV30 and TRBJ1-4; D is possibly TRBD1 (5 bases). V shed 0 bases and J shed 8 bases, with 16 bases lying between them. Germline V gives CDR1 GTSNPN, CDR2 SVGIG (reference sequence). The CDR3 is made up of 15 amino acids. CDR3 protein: CAWSVLRGPGEKLFF. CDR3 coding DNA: TGTGCCTGGAGTGTACTAAGGGGTCCGGGCGAAAAACTGTTTTTT.

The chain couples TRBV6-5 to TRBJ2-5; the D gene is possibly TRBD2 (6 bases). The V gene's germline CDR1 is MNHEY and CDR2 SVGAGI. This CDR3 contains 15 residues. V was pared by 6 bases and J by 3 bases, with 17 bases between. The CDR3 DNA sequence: TGTGCCAGCAGGCCAAGAGCGCGGGGCAAAGAGACCCAGTACTTC. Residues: CASRPRARGKETQYF.

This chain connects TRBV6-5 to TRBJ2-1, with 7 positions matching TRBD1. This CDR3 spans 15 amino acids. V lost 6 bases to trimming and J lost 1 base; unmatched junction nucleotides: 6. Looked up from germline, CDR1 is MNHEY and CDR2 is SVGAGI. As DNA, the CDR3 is TGTGCCAGCAGGAAGACAGGGCCTTCCTACAATGAGCAGTTCTTC. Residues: CASRKTGPSYNEQFF.

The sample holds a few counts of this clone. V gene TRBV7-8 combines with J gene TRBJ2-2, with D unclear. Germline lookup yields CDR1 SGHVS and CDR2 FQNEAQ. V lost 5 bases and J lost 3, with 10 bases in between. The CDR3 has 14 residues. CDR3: CASSLDTHTGELFF. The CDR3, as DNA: TGTGCCAGCAGCCTAGACACCCACACCGGGGAGCTGTTTTTT.

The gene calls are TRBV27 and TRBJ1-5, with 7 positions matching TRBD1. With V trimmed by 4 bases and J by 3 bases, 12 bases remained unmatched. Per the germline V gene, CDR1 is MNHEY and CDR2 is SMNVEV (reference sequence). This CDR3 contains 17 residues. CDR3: CASSSIHDRENNQPQHF. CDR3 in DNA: TGTGCCAGCAGTTCTATCCACGACAGGGAAAACAATCAGCCCCAGCATTTT.